This T cell receptor (beta chain) was captured in a study of T cells expressing NK-cell markers. TCRdb re-called the 5' RACE reads; every CDR3 protein appears as one record, without DNA. Across around 260,000 distinct CDR3 sequences, the top ten clones capture around 4% of the sample. This CDR3 is 15 amino acids long. CDR1 is LGHDT, CDR2 YNNKEL, per germline (reference sequence). Notes on the study in general: Among CD8+ T cells from five or six donors, dominant NKG2C+ clonotypes accounted for about 1.0-7.0%.

Notes on this clonotype: What it binds is not known.

J is TRBJ1-6 and V is TRBV3-1. This clonotype was obtained from a woman aged 18-69 years in good health. The sample taken for sequencing was blood T cells: a sorted CD56 or NKG2C T cell subset, CD4+ or CD8+ T cells, or bulk PBMC T cells (not recorded which). The CDR3 loop reads CASSQERLSGSPLHF.